This T cell receptor beta chain was identified in a study of cytomegalovirus exposure and HLA in healthy donors. General study findings and limits: Usually a TCR sequence was rare, but some public TCRs were found in many donors. Analysis performed later found around 15,000 TCR beta sequences associated with HLA alleles at 0.05 false discovery rate. Earlier analysis found most TCR beta V segments productive about 87% or about 30% of the time.

The primer mix had 60 Vbeta and 13 Jbeta primers. In the authors' workflow: In a later analysis, of tens of millions of unique beta chains, around 11 million appeared in at least two donors. Libraries were prepared by immunoSEQ multiplex PCR; TCRdb keeps only in-frame clonotypes and omits some of them. V, J and clone size were drawn from that table, and D and trimming were deduced from the DNA. The top ten clones hold more than 1.1% of a sample with 150,000 to 200,000 clones, around four fifths of them seen once. Germline V gene sequence: CDR1 KGHSH, CDR2 LQKENI. The CDR3 is 14 residues long. V dropped 2 bases and J dropped 2 bases, with 7 bases sitting between them. Of note for this clone: Its target is unknown.

V usage is TRBV18 and J usage is TRBJ1-5; D gene uncertain. The source is a woman aged 25 to 39 in good health and CMV-seronegative. The material sequenced was PBMCs. The CDR3 reads CASSPTRGNQPQHF. In DNA form, the CDR3 reads TGTGCCAGCTCACCAACGAGGGGCAATCAGCCCCAGCATTTT.